This T cell receptor (beta chain) appears in the sequencing data of a study of blood T cell repertoires in COVID-19. As for the study in general: The samples span acute and convalescent COVID-19 from the United States, Italy and Spain.

Original handling: Reference gene primer amplification gave nucleated cell count estimates. The assay was immunoSEQ multiplex PCR, and TCRdb's table has in-frame clones only and misses some. V and J calls and clone size are copied from that table; D and trimming were computed from the DNA. The sample gives some 320,000 clones, about nine tenths of which show up once; 5.5% to 8% is in the top ten. Trimming shortened V by 2 bases and J by 11 bases, and 18 bases separated the two germline ends. The length of the CDR3 is 13 residues. The germline CDR1 and CDR2 sequences are SQVTM and ANQGSEA. V and J are TRBV29-1 and TRBJ1-1; tentatively, D is TRBD1 (5 bases). This sequence originates from a woman between 25 and 40 years old who had recovered from COVID-19. The specimen was peripheral blood. CDR3 residues: CSVETRDVFGAFF. The CDR3 DNA is TGCAGCGTTGAAACGCGGGACGTCTTCGGGGCTTTCTTT. Supplemented by reference TRBV29-1 and TRBJ1-1, the full variable domain reads SAVISQKPSRDICQRGTSLTIQCQVDSQVTMMFWYRQQPGQSLTLIATANQGSEATYESGFVIDKFPISRPNLTFSTLTVSNMSPEDSSIYLCSVETRDVFGAFFGQGTRLTVV.